A selection of T cell receptor beta chains follows, all from one sample in a study of blood T cell repertoires in COVID-19. Here immunoSEQ multiplex PCR was the method, and the copy in TCRdb shows in-frame clones only, minus some. Here the sample spans some 110,000 clones, approximately 87% being singletons. Input material: peripheral blood. All receptors derive from a man aged 25 to 40 with acute or convalescent COVID-19. CDR3s include the opening cysteine and the closing phenylalanine or tryptophan. D genes are given only for firm matches. Where a row states a size, it is once, few, many or the class of an expanded clone; other rows omit it.

d_call	j_call	v_call	clone_size	cdr3_aa
TRBD1	TRBJ1-2	TRBV6-1	-	CASSEATLGVSRPGGYTF
TRBD1	TRBJ1-2	TRBV7-2	once	CASSLFANTGEGYTF
TRBD2	TRBJ2-1	TRBV18	-	CASSPQREGHEQFF
TRBD1	TRBJ2-6	TRBV4-2	-	CASSQGDRVGANVLTF
TRBD2	TRBJ2-1	TRBV2	-	CASSDQASGNNEQFF
-	TRBJ2-3	TRBV6-6	-	CASRRMRAHPTDTQYF
-	TRBJ1-1	TRBV30	-	CAWSSIQGGGGTEAFF
-	TRBJ2-1	TRBV5-1	-	CASSLTGSSYNEQFF
TRBD2	TRBJ2-1	TRBV9	-	CASAMKSGSSYNEQFF
TRBD1	TRBJ1-2	TRBV6-6	-	CASSPPPQGTANYGYTF
-	TRBJ1-2	TRBV6-5	-	CASSLGFREGYTF
TRBD2	TRBJ2-5	TRBV9	-	CASWSGGPEETQYF
-	TRBJ1-5	TRBV2	-	CASSDRTGWDQPQHF
-	TRBJ2-5	TRBV11-3	few	CASSLGQQNQETQYF
-	TRBJ2-7	TRBV9	-	CASSVGVTPNSYEQYF
-	TRBJ1-2	TRBV18	-	CASSRTETYGYTF
-	TRBJ1-1	TRBV11-2	-	CASSFDPGNTEAFF
-	TRBJ2-2	TRBV10-2	-	CASSDSYTGELFF
TRBD1	TRBJ2-2	TRBV7-9	-	CASSLGNLGQGTTGELFF
TRBD1	TRBJ2-5	TRBV5-8	-	CASSLGQGARNGETQYF
TRBD2	TRBJ2-5	TRBV7-2	-	CASSLVAGGPGETQYF
-	TRBJ1-2	TRBV14	-	CASSQSRVDYTF
TRBD1	TRBJ1-3	TRBV9	-	CASSARTGAGNTIYF
-	TRBJ2-7	TRBV9	-	CASSVGISEAYEQYF
TRBD1	TRBJ1-1	TRBV5-1	few	CASSLRQGNWAFF
TRBD2	TRBJ2-3	TRBV7-3	-	CASSLRGGPTDTQYF
TRBD1	TRBJ2-2	TRBV18	-	CASSRDRDGTGELFF
TRBD1	TRBJ1-1	TRBV11-2	-	CASSLAGGHTEAFF
-	TRBJ1-6	TRBV6-1	-	CASSETRDTNSPLHF
TRBD1	TRBJ1-4	TRBV11-2	-	CASSSPGQGGEKLFF